Shown below are 8 T cell receptor beta chains from a single sample sequenced in a study of T cells after yellow fever vaccination. TCRdb passed the 5' RACE reads through MiXCR, listing each CDR3 protein once. Here the sample spans some 550,000 distinct CDR3 sequences, approximately 21% being singletons. The specimen comprised PBMCs, sampled 15 days after the yellow fever booster vaccination. The receptors originated from a man younger than 45 who received the YFV17D yellow fever vaccine.

This clonotype was recorded a few times. This chain links TRBV20-1 with TRBJ2-1; maybe TRBD1 (5 bases). CDR1 is DFQATT, CDR2 SNEGSKA, per germline (reference sequence). This CDR3 has 14 residues. Trimming shortened V by 2 bases and J by 5 bases, and 13 bases separated the two germline ends. The CDR3 region has the DNA TGCAGTGCTAGACGGAACAGGCCCCACAATGAGCAGTTCTTC. Translated: CSARRNRPHNEQFF.

This clonotype appeared a few times. CDR3 amino acids: CASSIAEILYNEQFF. The DNA for the CDR3 is TGTGCCAGCTCGATAGCGGAGATCCTCTACAATGAGCAGTTCTTC. The V gene is TRBV5-6, the J gene TRBJ2-1, with a weak D call TRBD2 (6 bases). Trimming left V 7 bases short and J 3 bases short, with 17 bases between. Germline CDR1 reads SGHDT; CDR2 reads YYEEEE. The length of the CDR3 is 15 residues.

The chain links TRBV20-1 to TRBJ2-4; D unclear. V dropped 3 bases and J dropped 0 bases, with 12 bases sitting between them. Germline V CDR1 and CDR2: DFQATT, SNEGSKA (reference sequence). This CDR3 is 15 amino acids long. CDR3: CSASSGSLAKNIQYF. The CDR3 coding sequence is TGCAGTGCTAGCTCTGGCAGCCTAGCCAAAAACATTCAGTACTTC.

The chain is built from TRBV7-2 and TRBJ2-1; no firm D call. V was cut by 2 bases and J by 4 bases, with 6 bases left in between. Germline assignment: CDR1 SGHTA and CDR2 FQGNSA. The CDR3 sequence is 13 residues long. Here the CDR3 reads CASSLPHYNEQFF. The DNA for the CDR3 is TGTGCCAGCAGCTTACCTCATTACAATGAGCAGTTCTTC.

There are a few counts of this clonotype. The chain uses TRBV29-1 and TRBJ2-7, with a tentative D call TRBD2 (5 bases). The CDR3 totals 11 residues. CDR1 is SQVTM and CDR2 is ANQGSEA in the germline V gene. V lost 2 bases, J lost 7 bases, and 9 bases lay in between. The CDR3: CSVETGWEQYF. The CDR3 coding sequence is TGCAGCGTTGAAACGGGGTGGGAGCAGTACTTC.

This clonotype was seen only a few times. The V call is TRBV4-3, the J call TRBJ2-2; 8 positions agree with TRBD2. The junction had 9 bases not matched to a gene; V was cut back by 3 bases and J by 3 bases. CDR1 is LGHNA and CDR2 is YSLEER in the germline V gene. CDR3 length equals 17 residues. CDR3 sequence (DNA): TGCGCCAGCAGCCACAATAGCGGGATGGGGTACACCGGGGAGCTGTTTTTT. It yields the protein CASSHNSGMGYTGELFF.

This clonotype has only a few counts. This rearrangement joins TRBV2 to TRBJ1-4; 7 bases are a match to TRBD1. The CDR3 covers 13 residues. Germline CDR1 SNHLY, CDR2 FYNNEI. Trimming removed 6 bases from V and 8 bases from J; junction bases left unmatched: 6. In DNA form, the CDR3 reads TGTGCCAGCAGGACAGGGCTGACCGAAAAACTGTTTTTT. Amino acid sequence: CASRTGLTEKLFF.

V is TRBV29-1 and J is TRBJ1-1; the match to TRBD1 covers 7 bases. V gave up 6 bases and J gave up 0 bases; unmatched junction bases: 13. Germline V gene sequence: CDR1 SQVTM, CDR2 ANQGSEA. CDR3 length: 16 residues. This CDR3 is CSVSRGQAVVNTEAFF. The CDR3 coding sequence is TGCAGCGTGTCACGAGGACAGGCCGTAGTGAACACTGAAGCTTTCTTT.